The following is a T cell receptor (beta chain) sequence with its context. These data come from a study of blood T cell repertoires in COVID-19. Across the whole study: Acute-phase and convalescent COVID-19 samples originated in the United States, Italy and Spain.

The CDR3 spans 13 residues. Germline V gene lookup returns CDR1 SGHRS and CDR2 YFSETQ. V lost 3 bases and J 8 bases, leaving 11 bases between the germline ends. Per the original data handling: Estimated nucleated cell counts came from reference gene primer amplification. Clones were read by immunoSEQ multiplex PCR, and TCRdb kept only the in-frame ones, dropping some. For V, J and clone size, that table is used; D and trimming come from the DNA. In the table there are about 140,000 clones, under 90% of which are singletons. The rearrangement links TRBV5-1 to TRBJ1-4; D possibly corresponds to TRBD1 (5 bases). Material: peripheral blood. This TCR came from a human donor in a cohort sampled during active COVID-19. CDR3 DNA sequence: TGCGCCAGCAGCTGGAGGGAGGGGGAAAAACTGTTTTTT. Translated, it gives CASSWREGEKLFF.